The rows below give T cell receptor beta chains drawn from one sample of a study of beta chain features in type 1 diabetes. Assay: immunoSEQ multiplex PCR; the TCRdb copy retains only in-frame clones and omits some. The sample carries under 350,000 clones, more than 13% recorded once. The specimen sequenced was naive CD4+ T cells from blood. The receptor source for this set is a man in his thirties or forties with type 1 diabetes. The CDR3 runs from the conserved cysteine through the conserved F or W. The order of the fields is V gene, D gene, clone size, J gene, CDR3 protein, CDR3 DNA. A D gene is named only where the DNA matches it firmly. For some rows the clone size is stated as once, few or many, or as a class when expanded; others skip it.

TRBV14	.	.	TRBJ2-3	CASSAIRYTQYF	TGTGCCAGCAGCGCCATCAGGTATACGCAGTATTTT
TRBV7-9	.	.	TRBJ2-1	CASSLVTFSEDEQFF	TGTGCCAGCAGCTTAGTGACATTTAGCGAGGATGAGCAGTTCTTC
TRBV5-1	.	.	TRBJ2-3	CASSLGRGTDTQYF	TGCGCCAGCAGCTTGGGTCGAGGCACAGATACGCAGTATTTT
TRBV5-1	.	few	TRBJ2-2	CASSLRQGNPGELFF	TGCGCCAGCAGCTTGCGGCAGGGGAACCCCGGGGAGCTGTTTTTT
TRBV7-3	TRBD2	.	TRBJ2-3	CASRQGGLADYTQYF	TGTGCCAGCAGGCAAGGGGGACTAGCGGACTATACGCAGTATTTT
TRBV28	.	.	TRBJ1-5	CASSSERGSQPQHF	TGTGCCAGCTCCTCTGAAAGGGGATCTCAGCCCCAGCATTTT
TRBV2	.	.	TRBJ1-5	CASRGSDRKQPQHF	TGTGCCAGCAGAGGAAGTGACAGGAAACAGCCCCAGCATTTT
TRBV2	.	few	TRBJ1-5	CASSDLTGYQPQHF	TGTGCCAGCAGCGATCTAACAGGGTATCAGCCCCAGCATTTT
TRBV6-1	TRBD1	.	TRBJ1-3	CASIIQGRSGNTIYF	TGTGCCAGCATTATACAGGGGAGATCTGGAAACACCATATATTTT
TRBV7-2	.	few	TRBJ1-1	CASRSGTNMNTEAFF	TGTGCCAGCAGGTCCGGGACAAACATGAACACTGAAGCTTTCTTT
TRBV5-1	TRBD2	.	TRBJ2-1	CASSPLAGDGNEQFF	TGCGCCAGCAGCCCACTAGCGGGAGACGGAAATGAGCAGTTCTTC
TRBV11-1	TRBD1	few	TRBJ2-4	CASSPGQGNIQYF	TGTGCCAGCAGCCCCGGACAGGGGAACATTCAGTACTTC
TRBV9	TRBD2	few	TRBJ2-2	CASSVTGRMNTGELFF	TGTGCCAGCAGCGTAACCGGGAGGATGAACACCGGGGAGCTGTTTTTT
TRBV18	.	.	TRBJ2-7	CASSPPSPGTTYEQYF	TGTGCCAGCTCACCGCCTTCCCCGGGGACAACCTACGAGCAGTACTTC
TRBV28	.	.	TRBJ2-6	CASSRRGPGANVLTF	TGTGCCAGCAGTCGCAGGGGCCCTGGGGCCAACGTCCTGACTTTC
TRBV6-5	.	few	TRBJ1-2	CASSAADGYTF	TGTGCCAGCAGTGCGGCCGACGGCTACACCTTC
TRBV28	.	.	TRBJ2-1	CASSIGDTNNNEQFF	TGTGCCAGCAGTATCGGGGACACCAACAACAATGAGCAGTTCTTC
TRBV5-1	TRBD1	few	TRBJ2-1	CASSPSPPGQVVNEQFF	TGCGCCAGCAGCCCGTCCCCCCCGGGACAGGTTGTAAATGAGCAGTTCTTC
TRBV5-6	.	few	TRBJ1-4	CASSYRPNEKLFF	TGTGCCAGCAGCTACAGACCAAATGAAAAACTGTTTTTT
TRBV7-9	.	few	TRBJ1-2	CATPYRGGGYTF	TGTGCCACGCCCTACCGCGGGGGCGGCTACACCTTC
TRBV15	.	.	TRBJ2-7	CATSRDRPYEQYF	TGTGCCACCAGCAGAGATCGTCCCTACGAGCAGTACTTC
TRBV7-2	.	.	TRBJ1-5	CASSSDKSDQPQHF	TGTGCCAGCAGCTCTGACAAGTCAGATCAGCCCCAGCATTTT
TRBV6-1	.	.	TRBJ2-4	CASSGRSAGKNIQYF	TGTGCCAGCAGCGGTAGGAGTGCGGGCAAAAACATTCAGTACTTC
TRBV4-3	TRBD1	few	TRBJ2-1	CASSQGQGYNEQFF	TGCGCCAGCAGCCAGGGACAGGGGTACAATGAGCAGTTCTTC
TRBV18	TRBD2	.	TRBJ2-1	CASSPLQREYNEQFF	TGTGCCAGCTCACCACTCCAGCGGGAATACAATGAGCAGTTCTTC
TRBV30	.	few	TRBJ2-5	CAWSVGQGLGETQYF	TGTGCCTGGAGTGTAGGGCAGGGCTTGGGGGAGACCCAGTACTTC
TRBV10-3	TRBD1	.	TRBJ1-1	CATGASGGEAFF	TGTGCCACGGGAGCTTCAGGGGGCGAAGCTTTCTTT
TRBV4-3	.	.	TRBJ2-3	CASSQEPPGFYTDTQYF	TGCGCCAGCAGCCAAGAGCCCCCAGGGTTCTACACAGATACGCAGTATTTT
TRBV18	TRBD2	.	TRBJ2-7	CASSPPGLAGRPYEQYF	TGTGCCAGCTCACCCCCAGGACTAGCGGGGCGTCCCTACGAGCAGTACTTC
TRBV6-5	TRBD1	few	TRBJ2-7	CASRSGTGAYEQYF	TGTGCCAGCAGGTCCGGGACAGGGGCCTACGAGCAGTACTTC
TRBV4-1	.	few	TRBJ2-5	CASSQDTQVQETQYF	TGCGCCAGCAGCCAAGATACCCAGGTCCAAGAGACCCAGTACTTC
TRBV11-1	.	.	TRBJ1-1	CASSLHLLSNTEAFF	TGTGCCAGCAGCTTACACCTCCTATCGAACACTGAAGCTTTCTTT
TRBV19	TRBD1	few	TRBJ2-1	CASSFRDRVNEQFF	TGTGCCAGTAGTTTCCGGGACAGGGTAAATGAGCAGTTCTTC
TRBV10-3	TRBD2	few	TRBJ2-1	CAISESSSGSTYNEQFF	TGTGCCATCAGTGAGTCGTCCAGCGGGAGTACCTACAATGAGCAGTTCTTC
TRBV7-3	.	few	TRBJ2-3	CASSLRGGLDTQYF	TGTGCCAGCAGCTTACGAGGAGGACTAGATACGCAGTATTTT
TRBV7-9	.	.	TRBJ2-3	CASSRLTFADTQYF	TGTGCCAGCAGCCGACTAACCTTCGCAGATACGCAGTATTTT
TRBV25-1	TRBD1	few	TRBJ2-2	CASSGTGTGYTGELFF	TGTGCCAGCAGCGGTACAGGGACAGGTTATACCGGGGAGCTGTTTTTT
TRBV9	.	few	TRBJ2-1	CASSVGGDNEQFF	TGTGCCAGCAGCGTAGGGGGAGACAATGAGCAGTTCTTC
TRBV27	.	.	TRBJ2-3	CASSWRGRDTDTQYF	TGTGCCAGCAGTTGGAGAGGGCGAGACACAGATACGCAGTATTTT